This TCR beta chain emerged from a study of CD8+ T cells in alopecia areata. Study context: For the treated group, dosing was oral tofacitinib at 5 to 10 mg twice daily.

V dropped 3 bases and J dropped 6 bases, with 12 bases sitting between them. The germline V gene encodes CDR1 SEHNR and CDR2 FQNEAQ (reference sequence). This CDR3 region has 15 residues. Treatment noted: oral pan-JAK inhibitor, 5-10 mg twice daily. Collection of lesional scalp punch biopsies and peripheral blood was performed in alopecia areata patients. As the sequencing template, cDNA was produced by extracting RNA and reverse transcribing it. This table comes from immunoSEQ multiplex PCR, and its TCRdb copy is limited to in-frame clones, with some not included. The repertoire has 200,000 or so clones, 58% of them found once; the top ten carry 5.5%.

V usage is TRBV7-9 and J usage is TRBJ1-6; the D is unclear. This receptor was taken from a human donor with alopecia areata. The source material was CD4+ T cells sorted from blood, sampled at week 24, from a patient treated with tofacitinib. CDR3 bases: TGTGCCAGCAGCTTCAGAGATTACCCTAATTCACCCCTCCACTTT. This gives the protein CASSFRDYPNSPLHF.